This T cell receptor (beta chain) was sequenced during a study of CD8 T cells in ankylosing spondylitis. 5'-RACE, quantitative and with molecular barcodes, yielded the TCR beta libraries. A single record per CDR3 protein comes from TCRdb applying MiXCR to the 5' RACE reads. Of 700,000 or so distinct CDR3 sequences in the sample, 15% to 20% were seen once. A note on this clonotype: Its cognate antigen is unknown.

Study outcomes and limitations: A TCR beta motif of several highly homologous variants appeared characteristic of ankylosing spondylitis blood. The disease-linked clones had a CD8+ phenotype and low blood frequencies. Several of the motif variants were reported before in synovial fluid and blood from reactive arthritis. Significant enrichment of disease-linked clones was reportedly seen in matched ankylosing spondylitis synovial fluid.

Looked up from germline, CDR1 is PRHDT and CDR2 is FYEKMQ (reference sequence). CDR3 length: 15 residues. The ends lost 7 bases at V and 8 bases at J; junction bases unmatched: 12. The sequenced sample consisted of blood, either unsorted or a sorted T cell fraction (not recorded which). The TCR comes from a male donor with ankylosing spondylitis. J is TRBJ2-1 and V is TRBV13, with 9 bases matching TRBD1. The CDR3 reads CASTTQRTGVDEQFF. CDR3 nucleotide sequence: TGTGCCAGCACTACCCAGCGGACAGGGGTAGATGAGCAGTTCTTC.